This T cell receptor beta chain was recorded in a study of T-cell reconstitution after alpha-beta-depleted transplantation in children. Whole-study findings and limits: TCRbeta diversity was high at day 60 in some patients (a result of surviving recipient T cells and thymic progenitors). T-cell numbers and diversity, one year after transplant, stemmed largely from T cells that were newly produced. Alpha-beta T cells present about two months after transplant were reported to originate from several hundred expanded graft clones.

For TCRbeta, the library was prepared with unique molecular identifiers. TCRdb ran MiXCR on the PCR reads and lists one entry per CDR3 protein. The table includes hundreds of thousands of distinct CDR3 sequences, less than 15% detected once. There are 18 residues in the CDR3. From germline, CDR1 is SGHRS and CDR2 YFSETQ. With 1 base clipped from V and 0 bases from J, the junction kept 11 bases outside the gene matches. There are many counts of this clonotype. Its target is unknown. Sample: PBMCs, taken before TCRalphabeta/CD19-depleted stem cell transplant. The clonotype was recovered from a girl under 10 years old with congenital amegakaryocytic thrombocytopenia, due to receive a stem cell transplant. The chain combines TRBV5-1 with TRBJ2-3, with 7 bases fitting TRBD2. CDR3 sequence reads: CASSLFSSGDSSTDTQYF. CDR3 coding DNA: TGCGCCAGCAGCTTGTTTTCTAGCGGCGACTCTAGCACAGATACGCAGTATTTT.